This T cell receptor (beta chain) was profiled in a study of T cells after yellow fever vaccination. TCRdb reanalysed the 5' RACE reads using MiXCR and keeps one entry per CDR3 protein. Seen here are some 290,000 distinct CDR3 sequences, about 10% observed once, and the top ten hold about 3.3%. CDR1 is DFQATT, CDR2 SNEGSKA, per germline (reference sequence). This CDR3 is 15 amino acids long. V was cut by 1 base and J by 9 bases, with 19 bases left in between. The sequenced sample was CD4+ T cells sorted from PBMCs, obtained 45 days after the yellow fever booster vaccination. The TCR sequence derives from a man between 18 and 29 years old who received the YFV17D yellow fever vaccine. This chain uses TRBV20-1 with TRBJ1-5; no reliable D call. CDR3 protein: CSARVDGSGYGPQHF. As DNA, the CDR3 is TGCAGTGCTAGAGTTGATGGCTCGGGGTATGGGCCCCAGCATTTT.